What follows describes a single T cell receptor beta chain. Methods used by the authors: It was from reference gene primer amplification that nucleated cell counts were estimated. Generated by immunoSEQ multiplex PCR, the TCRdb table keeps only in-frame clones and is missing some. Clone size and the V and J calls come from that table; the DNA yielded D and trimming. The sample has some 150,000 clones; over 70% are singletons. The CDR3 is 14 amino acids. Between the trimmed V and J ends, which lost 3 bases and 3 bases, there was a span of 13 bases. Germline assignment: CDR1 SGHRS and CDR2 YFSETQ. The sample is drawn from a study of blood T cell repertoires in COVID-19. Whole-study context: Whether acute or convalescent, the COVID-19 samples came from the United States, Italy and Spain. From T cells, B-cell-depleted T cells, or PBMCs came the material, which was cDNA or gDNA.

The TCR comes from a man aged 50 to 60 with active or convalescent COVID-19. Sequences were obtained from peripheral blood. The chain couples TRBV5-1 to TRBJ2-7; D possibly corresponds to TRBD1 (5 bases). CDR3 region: CASSSQGDSYEQYF. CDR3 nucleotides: TGCGCCAGCAGCTCTCAGGGTGATAGCTACGAGCAGTACTTC.